The present TCR beta chain was sequenced within a study of identical twins. Study observations and caveats: A lower insertion count was a feature of abundant cord blood beta clonotypes, with no such feature in memory repertoires. Zero-insertion results could be subject to partial confounding by invariant MAIT and iNKT cells.

On this clonotype: Antigen specificity is unknown.

All of the donors were Caucasians in good health. In germline, CDR1 is KGHDR, CDR2 SFDVKD. The CDR3 length is 16 residues. Trimming pared 3 bases from V and 0 bases from J, leaving 11 bases between. TCRdb reanalysed the 5' RACE reads using MiXCR and keeps one entry per CDR3 protein. Of 690,000 or so distinct CDR3 sequences listed, roughly 8% are singletons. This sample also appeared in a second study, on yellow fever vaccine responses in identical twins.

Sequencing used PBMCs. The receptor was derived from a woman aged 18-29 years in good health. The V call is TRBV24-1, the J call TRBJ2-1; D gene uncertain. The CDR3 sequence is CATSDAIPSSYNEQFF. The CDR3, as DNA: TGTGCCACCAGTGATGCCATTCCGAGCTCCTACAATGAGCAGTTCTTC.